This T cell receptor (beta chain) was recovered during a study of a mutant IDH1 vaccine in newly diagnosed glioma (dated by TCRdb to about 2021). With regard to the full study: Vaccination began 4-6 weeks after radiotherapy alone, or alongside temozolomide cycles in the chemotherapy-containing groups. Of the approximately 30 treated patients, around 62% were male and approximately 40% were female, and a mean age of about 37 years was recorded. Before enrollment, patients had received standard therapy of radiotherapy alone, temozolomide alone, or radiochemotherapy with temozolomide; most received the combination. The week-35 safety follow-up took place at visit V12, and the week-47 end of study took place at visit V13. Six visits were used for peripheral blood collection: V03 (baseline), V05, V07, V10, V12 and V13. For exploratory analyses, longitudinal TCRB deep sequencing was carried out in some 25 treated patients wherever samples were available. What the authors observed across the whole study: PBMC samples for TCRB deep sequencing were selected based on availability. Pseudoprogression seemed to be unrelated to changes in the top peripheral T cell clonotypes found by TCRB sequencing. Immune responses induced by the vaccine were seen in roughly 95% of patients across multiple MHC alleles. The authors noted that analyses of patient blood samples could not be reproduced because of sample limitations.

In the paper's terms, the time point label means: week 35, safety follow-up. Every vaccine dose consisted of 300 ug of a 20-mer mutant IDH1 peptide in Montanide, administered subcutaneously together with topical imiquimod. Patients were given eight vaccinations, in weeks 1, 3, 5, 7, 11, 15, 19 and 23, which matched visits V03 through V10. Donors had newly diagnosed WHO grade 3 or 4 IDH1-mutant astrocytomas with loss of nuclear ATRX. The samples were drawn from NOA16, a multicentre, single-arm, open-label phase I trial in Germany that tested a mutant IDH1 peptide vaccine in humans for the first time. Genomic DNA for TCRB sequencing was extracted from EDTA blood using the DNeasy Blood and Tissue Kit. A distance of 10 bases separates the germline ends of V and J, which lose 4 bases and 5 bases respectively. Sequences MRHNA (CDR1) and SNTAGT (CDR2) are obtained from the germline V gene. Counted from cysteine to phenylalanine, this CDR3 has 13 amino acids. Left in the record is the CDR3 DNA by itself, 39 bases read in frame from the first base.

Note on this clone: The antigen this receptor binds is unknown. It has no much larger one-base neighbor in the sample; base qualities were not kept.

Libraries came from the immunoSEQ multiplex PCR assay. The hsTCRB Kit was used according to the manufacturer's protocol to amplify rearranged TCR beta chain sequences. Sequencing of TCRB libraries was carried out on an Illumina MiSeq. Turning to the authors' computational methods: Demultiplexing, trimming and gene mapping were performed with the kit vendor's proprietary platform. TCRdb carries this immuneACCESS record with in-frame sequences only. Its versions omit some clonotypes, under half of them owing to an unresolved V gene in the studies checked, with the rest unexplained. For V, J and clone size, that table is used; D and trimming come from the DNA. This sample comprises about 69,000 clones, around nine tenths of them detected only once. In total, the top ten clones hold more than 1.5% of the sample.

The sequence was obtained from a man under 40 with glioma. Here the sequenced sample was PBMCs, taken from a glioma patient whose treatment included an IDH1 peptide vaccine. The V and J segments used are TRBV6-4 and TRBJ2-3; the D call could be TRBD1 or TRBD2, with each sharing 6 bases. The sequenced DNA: TGTGCCAGCAGTGGTGAGGGGGGAGATACGCAGTATTTT. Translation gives CASSGEGGDTQYF.